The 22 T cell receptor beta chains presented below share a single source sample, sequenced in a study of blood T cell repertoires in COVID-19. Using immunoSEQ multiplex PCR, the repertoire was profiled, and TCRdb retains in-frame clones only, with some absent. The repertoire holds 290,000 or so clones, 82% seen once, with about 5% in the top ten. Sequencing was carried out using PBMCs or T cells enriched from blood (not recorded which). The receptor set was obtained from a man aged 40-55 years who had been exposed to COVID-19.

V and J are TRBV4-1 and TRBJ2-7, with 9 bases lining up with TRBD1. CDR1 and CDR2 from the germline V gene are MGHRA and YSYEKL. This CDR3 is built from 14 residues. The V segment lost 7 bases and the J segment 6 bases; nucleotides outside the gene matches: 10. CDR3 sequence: CASTQTGGESEQYF. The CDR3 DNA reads TGCGCCAGCACCCAGACAGGGGGTGAGAGCGAGCAGTACTTC.

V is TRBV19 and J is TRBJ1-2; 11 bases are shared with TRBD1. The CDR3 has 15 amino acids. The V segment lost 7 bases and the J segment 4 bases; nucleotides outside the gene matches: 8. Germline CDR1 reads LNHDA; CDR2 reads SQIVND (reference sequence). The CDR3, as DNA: TGTGCCAGTAAGACCGGGACAGGGGGAGGCTATGGCTACACCTTC. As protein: CASKTGTGGGYGYTF.

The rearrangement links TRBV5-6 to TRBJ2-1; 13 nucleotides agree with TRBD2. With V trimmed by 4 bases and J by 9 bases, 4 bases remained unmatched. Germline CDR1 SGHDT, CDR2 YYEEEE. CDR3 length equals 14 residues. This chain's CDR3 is CASSDGLAGAEQFF. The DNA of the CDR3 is TGTGCCAGCAGCGACGGACTAGCGGGAGCTGAGCAGTTCTTC.

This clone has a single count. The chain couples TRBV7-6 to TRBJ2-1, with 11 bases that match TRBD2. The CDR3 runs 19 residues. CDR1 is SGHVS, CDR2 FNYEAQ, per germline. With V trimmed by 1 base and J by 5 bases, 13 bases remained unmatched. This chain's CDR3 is CASSLVRRLLAGGHNEQFF. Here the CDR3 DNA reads TGTGCCAGCAGCTTAGTCCGTAGACTCCTAGCGGGAGGCCACAATGAGCAGTTCTTC.

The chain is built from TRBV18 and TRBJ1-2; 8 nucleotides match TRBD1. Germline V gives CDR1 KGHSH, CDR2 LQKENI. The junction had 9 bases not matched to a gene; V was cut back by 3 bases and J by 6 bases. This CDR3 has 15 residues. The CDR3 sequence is CASSPWMDREDGYTF. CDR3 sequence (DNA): TGTGCCAGCTCACCCTGGATGGACAGGGAAGATGGCTACACCTTC.

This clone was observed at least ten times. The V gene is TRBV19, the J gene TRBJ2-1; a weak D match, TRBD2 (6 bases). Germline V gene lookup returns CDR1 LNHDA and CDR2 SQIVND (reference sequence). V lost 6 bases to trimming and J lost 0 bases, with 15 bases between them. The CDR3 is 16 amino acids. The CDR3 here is CASRRSGSSSYNEQFF. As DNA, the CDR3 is TGTGCCAGTAGGAGAAGCGGGTCCAGCTCCTACAATGAGCAGTTCTTC.

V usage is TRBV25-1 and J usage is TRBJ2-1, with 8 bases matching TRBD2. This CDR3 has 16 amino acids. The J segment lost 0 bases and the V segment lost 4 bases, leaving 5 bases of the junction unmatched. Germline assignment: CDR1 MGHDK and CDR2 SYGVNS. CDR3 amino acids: CASSASGGSSYNEQFF. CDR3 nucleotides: TGTGCCAGCAGTGCTTCGGGGGGGAGCTCCTACAATGAGCAGTTCTTC.

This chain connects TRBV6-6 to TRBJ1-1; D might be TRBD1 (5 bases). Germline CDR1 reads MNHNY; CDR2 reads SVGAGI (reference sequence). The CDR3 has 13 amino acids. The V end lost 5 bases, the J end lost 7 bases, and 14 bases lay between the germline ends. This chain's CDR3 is CASSPEDTGEAFF. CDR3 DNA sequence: TGTGCCAGCAGTCCAGAGGACACGGGTGAAGCTTTCTTT.

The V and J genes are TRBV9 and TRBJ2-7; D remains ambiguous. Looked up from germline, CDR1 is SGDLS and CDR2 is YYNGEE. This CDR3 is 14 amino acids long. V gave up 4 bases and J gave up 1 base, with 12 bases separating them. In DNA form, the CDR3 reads TGTGCCAGCAGCACCCACAGTTTGTCCTACGAGCAGTACTTC. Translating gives CASSTHSLSYEQYF.

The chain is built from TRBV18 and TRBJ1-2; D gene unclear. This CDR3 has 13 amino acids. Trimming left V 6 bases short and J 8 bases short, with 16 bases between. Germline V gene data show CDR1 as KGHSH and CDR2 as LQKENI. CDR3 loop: CASSSADTKGYTF. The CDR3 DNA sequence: TGTGCCAGCTCTTCCGCAGATACTAAGGGCTACACCTTC.

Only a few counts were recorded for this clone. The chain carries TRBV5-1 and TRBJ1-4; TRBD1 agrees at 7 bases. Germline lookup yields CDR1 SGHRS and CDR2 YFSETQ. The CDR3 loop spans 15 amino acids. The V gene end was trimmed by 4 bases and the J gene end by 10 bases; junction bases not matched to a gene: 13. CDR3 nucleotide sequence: TGCGCCAGCAGCCCGAATAATGACAGGGTTGGAAAACTGTTTTTT. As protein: CASSPNNDRVGKLFF.

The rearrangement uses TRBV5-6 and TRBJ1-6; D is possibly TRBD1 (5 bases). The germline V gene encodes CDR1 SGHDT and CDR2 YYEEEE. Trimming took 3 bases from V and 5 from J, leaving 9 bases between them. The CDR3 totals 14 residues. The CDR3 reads CASSSGLNNSPLHF. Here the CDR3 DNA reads TGTGCCAGCAGCTCGGGACTTAATAATTCACCCCTCCACTTT. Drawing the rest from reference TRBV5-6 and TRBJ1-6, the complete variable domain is DAGVTQSPTHLIKTRGQQVTLRCSPKSGHDTVSWYQQALGQGPQFIFQYYEEEERQRGNFPDRFSGHQFPNYSSELNVNALLLGDSALYLCASSSGLNNSPLHFGNGTRLTVT.

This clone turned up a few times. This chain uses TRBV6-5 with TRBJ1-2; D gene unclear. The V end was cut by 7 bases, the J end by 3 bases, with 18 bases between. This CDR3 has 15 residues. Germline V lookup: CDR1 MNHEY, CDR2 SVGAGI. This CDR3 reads CASKVERRIHYGYTF. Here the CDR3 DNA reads TGTGCCAGCAAGGTAGAACGGAGGATTCACTATGGCTACACCTTC.

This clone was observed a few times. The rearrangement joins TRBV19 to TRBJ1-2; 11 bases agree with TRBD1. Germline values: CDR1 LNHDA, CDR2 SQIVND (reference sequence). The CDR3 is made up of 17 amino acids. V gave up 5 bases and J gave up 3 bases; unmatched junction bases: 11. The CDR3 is CASSLWDRGTHYYGYTF. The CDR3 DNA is TGTGCCAGTAGTCTATGGGACAGGGGGACCCACTACTATGGCTACACCTTC.

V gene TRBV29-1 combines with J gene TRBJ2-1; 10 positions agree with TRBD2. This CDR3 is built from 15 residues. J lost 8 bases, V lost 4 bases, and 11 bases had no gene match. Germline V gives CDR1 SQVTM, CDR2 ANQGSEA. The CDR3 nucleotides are TGCAGCGTTGCAAGGTCAGCGGGGGGGTTGGATGAGCAGTTCTTC. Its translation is CSVARSAGGLDEQFF.

CDR3 DNA sequence: TGTGCCAGTAGTATAGGAGGTTACAGGGATAGGCCCCAGCATTTT. This codes for CASSIGGYRDRPQHF. This chain uses TRBV19 with TRBJ1-5; TRBD1 might be the D (6 bases). CDR1 is LNHDA and CDR2 is SQIVND in the germline V gene (reference sequence). The CDR3 spans 15 residues. V gave up 1 base and J gave up 9 bases, with 16 bases separating them. The full variable domain, in which reference TRBV19 and TRBJ1-5 provide the parts outside the CDR3, is DGGITQSPKYLFRKEGQNVTLSCEQNLNHDAMYWYRQDPGQGLRLIYYSQIVNDFQKGDIAEGYSVSREKKESFPLTVTSAQKNPTAFYLCASSIGGYRDRPQHFGDGTRLSIL.

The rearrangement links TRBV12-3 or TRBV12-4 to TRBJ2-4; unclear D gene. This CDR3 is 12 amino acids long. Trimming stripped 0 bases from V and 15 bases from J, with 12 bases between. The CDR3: CASSLAQQVLYF. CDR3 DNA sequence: TGTGCCAGCAGTTTAGCGCAGCAGGTCTTGTACTTC.

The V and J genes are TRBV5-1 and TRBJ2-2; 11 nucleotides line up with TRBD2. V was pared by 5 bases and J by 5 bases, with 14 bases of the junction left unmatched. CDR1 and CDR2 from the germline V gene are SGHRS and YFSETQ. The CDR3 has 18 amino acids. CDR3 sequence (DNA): TGCGCCAGCAGGCTTACAATACTAGCGGGAGCGTCTACCGGGGAGCTGTTTTTT. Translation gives CASRLTILAGASTGELFF.

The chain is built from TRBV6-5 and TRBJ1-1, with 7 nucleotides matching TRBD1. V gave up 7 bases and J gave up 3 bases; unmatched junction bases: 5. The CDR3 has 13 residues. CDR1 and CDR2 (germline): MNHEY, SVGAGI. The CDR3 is CASTWTGDTEAFF. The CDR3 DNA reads TGTGCCAGCACCTGGACAGGTGACACTGAAGCTTTCTTT.

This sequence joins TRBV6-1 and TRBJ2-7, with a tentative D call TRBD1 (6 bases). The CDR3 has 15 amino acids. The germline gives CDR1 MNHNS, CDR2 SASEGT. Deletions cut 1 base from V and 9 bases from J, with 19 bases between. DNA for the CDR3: TGTGCCAGCAGTGAAGAGAGGACAGCGAGAGGAGTGCAGTACTTC. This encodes CASSEERTARGVQYF.

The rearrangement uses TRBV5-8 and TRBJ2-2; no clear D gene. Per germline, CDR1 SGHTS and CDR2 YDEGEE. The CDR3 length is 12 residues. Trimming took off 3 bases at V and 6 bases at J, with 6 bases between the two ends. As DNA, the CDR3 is TGTGCCAGCAGCTATCGGGCCGGGGAGCTGTTTTTT. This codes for CASSYRAGELFF.

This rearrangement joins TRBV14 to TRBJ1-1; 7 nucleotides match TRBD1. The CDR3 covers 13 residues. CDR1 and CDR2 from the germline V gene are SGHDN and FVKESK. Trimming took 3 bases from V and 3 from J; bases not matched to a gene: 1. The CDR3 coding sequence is TGTGCCAGCAGCCAGAGGGGGCACACTGAAGCTTTCTTT. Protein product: CASSQRGHTEAFF.